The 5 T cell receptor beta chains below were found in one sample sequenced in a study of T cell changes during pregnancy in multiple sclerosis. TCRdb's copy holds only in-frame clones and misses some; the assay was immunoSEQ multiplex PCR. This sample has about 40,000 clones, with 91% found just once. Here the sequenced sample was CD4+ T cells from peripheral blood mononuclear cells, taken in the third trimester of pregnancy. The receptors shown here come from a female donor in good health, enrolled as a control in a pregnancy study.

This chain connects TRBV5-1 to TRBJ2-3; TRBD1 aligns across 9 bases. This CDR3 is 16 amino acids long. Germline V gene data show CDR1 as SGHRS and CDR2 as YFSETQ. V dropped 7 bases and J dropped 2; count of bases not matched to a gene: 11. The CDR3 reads CASLDRGGHPTDTQYF. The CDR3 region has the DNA TGCGCCAGCTTGGACAGGGGCGGGCACCCCACAGATACGCAGTATTTT. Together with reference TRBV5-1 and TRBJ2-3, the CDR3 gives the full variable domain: KAGVTQTPRYLIKTRGQQVTLSCSPISGHRSVSWYQQTPGQGLQFLFEYFSETQRNKGNFPGRFSGRQFSNSRSEMNVSTLELGDSALYLCASLDRGGHPTDTQYFGPGTRLTVL.

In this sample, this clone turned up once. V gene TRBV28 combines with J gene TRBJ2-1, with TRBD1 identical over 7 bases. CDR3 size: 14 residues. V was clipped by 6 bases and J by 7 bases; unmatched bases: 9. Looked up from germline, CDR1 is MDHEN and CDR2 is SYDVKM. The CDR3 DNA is TGTGCCAGCAGCCGAGGGGGCGCGGGTAATGAGCAGTTCTTC. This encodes CASSRGGAGNEQFF.

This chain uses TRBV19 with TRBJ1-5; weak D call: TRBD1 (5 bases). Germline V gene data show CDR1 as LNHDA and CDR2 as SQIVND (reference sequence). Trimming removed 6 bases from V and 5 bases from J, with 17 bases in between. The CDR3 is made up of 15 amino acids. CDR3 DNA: TGTGCCAGTAGGATACAGGAATTGGGCGATCAGCCCCAGCATTTT. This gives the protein CASRIQELGDQPQHF.

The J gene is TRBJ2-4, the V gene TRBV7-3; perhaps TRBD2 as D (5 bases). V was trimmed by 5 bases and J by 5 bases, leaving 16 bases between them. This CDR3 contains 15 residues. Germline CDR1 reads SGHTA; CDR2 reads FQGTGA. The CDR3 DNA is TGTGCCAGCAGCCCACAACACGGACTGGAAAACATTCAGTACTTC. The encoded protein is CASSPQHGLENIQYF.

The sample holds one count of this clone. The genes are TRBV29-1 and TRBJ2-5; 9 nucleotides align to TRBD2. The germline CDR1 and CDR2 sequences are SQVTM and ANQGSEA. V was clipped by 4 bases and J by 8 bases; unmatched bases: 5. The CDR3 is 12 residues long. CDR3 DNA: TGCAGCGTTGCATCTAGCGGGGCCACCCAGTACTTC. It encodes CSVASSGATQYF.